This T cell receptor (beta chain) emerged from a study of OX40 agonist ivuxolimab in advanced cancers. The data were produced by immunoSEQ multiplex PCR, yet TCRdb's version contains in-frame clones alone and is incomplete. The table records about 26,000 clones, about four fifths of them present only once. Study-wide points: Within 6 weeks, CD4+ and CD8+ blood T cells expanded clonally at 0.1 to 3.0 mg/kg.

With regard to this clone: Antigen unknown.

Autoimmune disease history or systemic immunosuppression was exclusionary. V gave up 6 bases and J gave up 1 base, with 16 bases separating them. CDR3 length: 15 amino acids. Germline CDR1 SNHLY, CDR2 FYNNEI. Sequenced material: CD4+ or CD8+ T cells sorted from blood, taken in a trial of the OX40 agonist ivuxolimab. The TCR comes from an adult with an advanced solid tumor such as melanoma, head and neck, liver or kidney cancer. The rearrangement links TRBV2 to TRBJ2-7; TRBD1 is a possible D gene (5 bases). The DNA of the CDR3 is TGTGCCAGCAGCTTAGGACAATCCTGGTCCTACGAGCAGTACTTC. Residues: CASSLGQSWSYEQYF.